The T cell receptor (beta chain) described here comes from a study of vaccination and CD4 T cells after COVID-19. About the research overall: Mild disease affected under 10 convalescent patients and severe disease one, all SARS-CoV-2 positive by nasal swab PCR. Convalescent cases consisted of six males and four females, of whom two were Hispanic. Post-vaccine sampling followed dose two by a median 72 days (range 14 to 241).

Documented treatment: roughly nine-day PBMC culture with coronavirus spike peptide pools or control peptides (ViraFEST assay). Germline assignment: CDR1 MDHEN and CDR2 SYDVKM. V lost 8 bases and J 0 bases, leaving 14 bases between the germline ends. The CDR3 loop spans 15 amino acids. With the Oncomine TCR Beta short-read assay, DNA from cultured CD4+ T cells was sequenced. Investigators obtained genomic DNA by extraction from cultured CD4+ T cells. TCRdb re-called the PCR reads with MiXCR, one entry per CDR3 protein. The sample holds roughly 17,000 distinct CDR3 sequences, about three fifths seen once. This clonotype was observed a handful of times. The antigen is unknown.

This sequence was found in a human donor who had recovered from COVID-19. The specimen sequenced was CD4+ T cells from blood, cultured in vitro. The rearrangement joins TRBV28 to TRBJ2-4; D gene uncertain. The chain's CDR3 is CASLDGSLAKNIQYF. The CDR3 DNA sequence: TGTGCCAGCTTGGACGGTTCGTTAGCCAAAAACATTCAGTACTTC.